This is a list of T cell receptor beta chains from one sample in a study of spatial heterogeneity in lung cancer. TCRdb re-derived calls from the 5' RACE reads in MiXCR, one entry per CDR3 protein. Seen here are 25,000 to 35,000 distinct CDR3 sequences, about 10% observed once, and the top ten hold about 30%. Sequenced material: PBMCs, taken at follow-up. The receptors were sampled from a female donor with early-stage non-small cell lung cancer. Each CDR3 is given with its conserved first and last residue. Each record gives: D gene, V gene, J gene, clone size, CDR3 protein, CDR3 DNA. D genes are given only for firm matches. Size is stated as once, few or many counts, or a class when the clone is expanded.

NA	TRBV28	TRBJ1-5	many	CASSFSWGNQPQHF	TGTGCCAGCAGTTTTTCCTGGGGCAATCAGCCCCAGCATTTT
TRBD1	TRBV29-1	TRBJ1-2	many	CSVEDRATNYGYTF	TGCAGCGTCGAAGACAGGGCAACTAACTATGGCTACACCTTC
TRBD1	TRBV5-1	TRBJ1-1	many	CASSRGQGNSRDTEAFF	TGCGCCAGCAGCCGGGGACAGGGTAACTCGCGGGACACTGAAGCTTTCTTT
TRBD1	TRBV20-1	TRBJ1-1	many	CSAPQGVDTEAFF	TGCAGTGCCCCACAGGGGGTTGACACTGAAGCTTTCTTT
NA	TRBV5-6	TRBJ1-2	many	CASSAGNYGYTF	TGTGCCAGCAGCGCGGGCAACTATGGCTACACCTTC
NA	TRBV19	TRBJ2-1	many	CATRNSRQYNEQFF	TGTGCCACCCGCAACAGTCGACAATACAATGAGCAGTTCTTC
TRBD2	TRBV5-1	TRBJ2-1	few	CASSVSGGYNEQFF	TGCGCCAGCAGCGTTAGCGGGGGCTACAATGAGCAGTTCTTC
NA	TRBV12-3/TRBV12-4	TRBJ2-1	many	CASSDPRAGAYNEQFF	TGTGCCAGCAGTGACCCCAGGGCGGGGGCTTACAATGAGCAGTTCTTC
TRBD1	TRBV2	TRBJ2-5	few	CASSEPGQGDETQYF	TGTGCCAGCAGTGAACCGGGACAGGGGGACGAGACCCAGTACTTC
NA	TRBV14	TRBJ2-7	many	CASSQALFTGRSSYEQYF	TGTGCCAGCAGCCAAGCTTTGTTTACAGGCCGTAGCTCCTACGAGCAGTACTTC